These 5 T cell receptor beta chains were all obtained from the same sample, sequenced in a study of blood T cells in healthy people across ages. A second PCR, run for roughly 7 to 12 cycles, used a sample-barcoded 5' primer plus a J-beta primer mix. Using its own MiXCR run on the 5' RACE reads, TCRdb lists one record per CDR3 protein. The table lists about 1.1 million distinct CDR3 sequences, under 40% of them singletons. Sequencing was carried out using blood. The receptor source for this set is a man between 18 and 29 years old in good health.

The chain couples TRBV25-1 to TRBJ2-1, with 7 bases aligning to TRBD1. The CDR3 is made up of 13 amino acids. The germline CDR1 and CDR2 sequences are MGHDK and SYGVNS. V shed 5 bases and J 13 bases; nucleotides not matched to a gene: 11. Here the CDR3 DNA reads TGTGCCAGCAGTACCCCCGGGACAGAGATACAGTTCTTC. Protein sequence: CASSTPGTEIQFF. The full variable domain, with the rest looked up from reference TRBV25-1 and TRBJ2-1, is EADIYQTPRYLVIGTGKKITLECSQTMGHDKMYWYQQDPGMELHLIHYSYGVNSTEKGDLSSESTVSRIRTEHFPLTLESARPSHTSQYLCASSTPGTEIQFFGPGTRLTVL.

The genes are TRBV2 and TRBJ2-7; D may be TRBD1 (6 bases). The CDR3 is 13 residues long. Germline V lookup: CDR1 SNHLY, CDR2 FYNNEI. V dropped 3 bases and J dropped 7 bases, with 13 bases sitting between them. The CDR3, as DNA: TGTGCCAGCAGTGAGGGGGCGGAACGAGAGCAGTACTTC. Its translation: CASSEGAEREQYF.

The J gene is TRBJ2-1, the V gene TRBV7-9; D ambiguous. This CDR3 contains 14 residues. V lost 0 bases to trimming and J lost 7 bases, with 10 bases between them. Germline V lookup: CDR1 SEHNR, CDR2 FQNEAQ (reference sequence). The CDR3 DNA is TGTGCCAGCAGCTTAGCAGGTTTGGGTAATGAGCAGTTCTTC. Its protein is CASSLAGLGNEQFF.

This rearrangement joins TRBV5-8 to TRBJ1-2; D ambiguous. The CDR3 runs 14 residues. From germline, CDR1 is SGHTS and CDR2 YDEGEE. Trimming took 2 bases from V and 4 from J, leaving 12 bases between them. DNA for the CDR3: TGTGCCAGCAGCTTCGGCGGACCCCTCTATGGCTACACCTTC. This encodes CASSFGGPLYGYTF.

V and J are TRBV7-2 and TRBJ2-4; 8 nucleotides match TRBD2. The J call may be incorrect, as the DNA end agrees better with TRBJ2-7. The germline gives CDR1 SGHTA, CDR2 FQGNSA. The CDR3 is made up of 15 amino acids. The CDR3 spells CASSAAGGSTYEQYF. The CDR3 DNA reads as TGTGCCAGCAGCGCGGCGGGGGGCTCTACCTACGAGCAGTACTTC.